What follows is one TCR beta chain and its context. The source of the sample is a study of T cells in Graves' hyperthyroidism and ophthalmopathy. CDR1 is SGHNT, CDR2 YYREEE, per germline (reference sequence). The CDR3 totals 14 residues. V shed 0 bases and J shed 4 bases, with 10 bases lying between them. Amplified TCR beta CDR3 regions came from RNA transcripts. The HTBI primer set was used in a first-round RT-PCR of the TCR CDR3. One entry per CDR3 protein, called by TCRdb with MiXCR from the multiplex PCR reads. The sample holds about 560,000 distinct CDR3 sequences, 40% to 55% seen once. Graves' hyperthyroidism is called stable when ophthalmopathy does not progress within 18 months. Not enrolled were patients with uncontrolled infection, other autoimmune disease, pregnancy or lactation.

The sample taken for sequencing was peripheral blood or thyroid tissue (not recorded which). This sequence originates from a woman in her late teens or twenties with Graves' hyperthyroidism. The chain combines TRBV5-4 with TRBJ1-1; D is undetermined. The CDR3 loop is CASSLAPVSTEAFF. The CDR3 region has the DNA TGTGCCAGCAGCTTGGCCCCTGTCAGCACTGAAGCTTTCTTT.